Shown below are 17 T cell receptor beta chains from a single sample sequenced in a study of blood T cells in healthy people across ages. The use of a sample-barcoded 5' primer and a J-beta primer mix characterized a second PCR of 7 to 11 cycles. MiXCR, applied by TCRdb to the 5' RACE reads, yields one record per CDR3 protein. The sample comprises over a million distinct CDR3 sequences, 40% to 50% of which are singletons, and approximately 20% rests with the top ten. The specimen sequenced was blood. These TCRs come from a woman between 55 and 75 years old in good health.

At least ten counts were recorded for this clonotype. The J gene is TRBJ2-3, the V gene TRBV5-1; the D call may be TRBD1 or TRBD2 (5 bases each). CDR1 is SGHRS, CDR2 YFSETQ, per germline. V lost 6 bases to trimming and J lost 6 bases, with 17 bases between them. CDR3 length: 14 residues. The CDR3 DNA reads TGCGCCAGCACGGTCCGGGACCCTGGGGATACGCAGTATTTT. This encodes CASTVRDPGDTQYF. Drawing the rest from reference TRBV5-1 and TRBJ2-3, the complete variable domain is KAGVTQTPRYLIKTRGQQVTLSCSPISGHRSVSWYQQTPGQGLQFLFEYFSETQRNKGNFPGRFSGRQFSNSRSEMNVSTLELGDSALYLCASTVRDPGDTQYFGPGTRLTVL.

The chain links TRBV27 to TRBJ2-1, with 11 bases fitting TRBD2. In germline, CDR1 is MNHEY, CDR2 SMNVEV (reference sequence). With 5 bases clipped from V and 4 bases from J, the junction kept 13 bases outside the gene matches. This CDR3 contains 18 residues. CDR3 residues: CASSPGTSGGGVYNEQFF. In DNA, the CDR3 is TGTGCCAGCAGTCCTGGGACTAGCGGAGGGGGGGTTTACAATGAGCAGTTCTTC.

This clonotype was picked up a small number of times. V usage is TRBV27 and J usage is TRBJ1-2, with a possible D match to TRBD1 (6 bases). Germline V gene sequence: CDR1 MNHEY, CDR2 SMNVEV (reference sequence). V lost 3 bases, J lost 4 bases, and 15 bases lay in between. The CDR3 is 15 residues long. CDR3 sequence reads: CASSFLSQGFYGYTF. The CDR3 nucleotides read TGTGCCAGCAGTTTTTTAAGTCAGGGGTTCTATGGCTACACCTTC.

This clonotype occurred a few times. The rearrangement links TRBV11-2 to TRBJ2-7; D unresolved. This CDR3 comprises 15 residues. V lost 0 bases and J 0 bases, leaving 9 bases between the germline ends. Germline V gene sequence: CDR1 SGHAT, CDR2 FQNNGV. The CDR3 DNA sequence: TGTGCCAGCAGCTTAGAGGTAGGGCACTCCTACGAGCAGTACTTC. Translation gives CASSLEVGHSYEQYF.

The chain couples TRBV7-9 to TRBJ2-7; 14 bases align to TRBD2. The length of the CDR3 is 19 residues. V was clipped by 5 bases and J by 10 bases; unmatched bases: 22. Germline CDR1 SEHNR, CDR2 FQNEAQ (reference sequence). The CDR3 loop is CASSQPGLAGGRWQEAQYF. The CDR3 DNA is TGTGCCAGCAGCCAGCCAGGACTAGCGGGAGGACGTTGGCAAGAGGCCCAGTACTTC. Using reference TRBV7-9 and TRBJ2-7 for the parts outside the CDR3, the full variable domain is DTGVSQNPRHKITKRGQNVTFRCDPISEHNRLYWYRQTLGQGPEFLTYFQNEAQLEKSRLLSDRFSAERPKGSFSTLEIQRTEQGDSAMYLCASSQPGLAGGRWQEAQYFGPGTRLTVT.

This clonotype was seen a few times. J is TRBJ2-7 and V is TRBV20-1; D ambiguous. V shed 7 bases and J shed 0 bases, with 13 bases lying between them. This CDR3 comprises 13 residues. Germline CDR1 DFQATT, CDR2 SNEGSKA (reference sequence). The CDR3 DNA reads TGCAGTGGAAACGCTCTAGACTCCTACGAGCAGTACTTC. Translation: CSGNALDSYEQYF.

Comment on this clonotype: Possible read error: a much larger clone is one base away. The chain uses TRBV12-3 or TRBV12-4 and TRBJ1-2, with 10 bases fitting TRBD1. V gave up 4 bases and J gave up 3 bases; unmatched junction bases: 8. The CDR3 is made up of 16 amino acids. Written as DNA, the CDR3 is TGTGCCAGCAGTTCCCGACAGGGGGCGCAGGACTATGGCTACACCTTC. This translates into CASSSRQGAQDYGYTF.

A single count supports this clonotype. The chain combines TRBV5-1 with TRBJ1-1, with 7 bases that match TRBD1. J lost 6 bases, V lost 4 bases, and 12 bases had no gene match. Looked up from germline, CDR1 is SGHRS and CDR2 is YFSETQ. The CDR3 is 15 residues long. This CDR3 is CASSAARDRRPEAFF. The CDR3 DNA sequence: TGCGCCAGCAGCGCGGCCCGGGACAGACGTCCTGAAGCTTTCTTT.

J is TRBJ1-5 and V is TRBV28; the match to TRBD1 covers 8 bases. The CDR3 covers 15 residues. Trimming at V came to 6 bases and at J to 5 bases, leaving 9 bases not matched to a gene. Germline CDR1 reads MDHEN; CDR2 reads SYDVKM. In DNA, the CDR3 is TGTGCCAGCAGGCACCTGGACAGGGCGGATCAGCCCCAGCATTTT. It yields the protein CASRHLDRADQPQHF. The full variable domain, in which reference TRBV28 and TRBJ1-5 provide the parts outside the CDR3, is DVKVTQSSRYLVKRTGEKVFLECVQDMDHENMFWYRQDPGLGLRLIYFSYDVKMKEKGDIPEGYSVSREKKERFSLILESASTNQTSMYLCASRHLDRADQPQHFGDGTRLSIL.

CDR3 sequence: CASGDIYNEQFF. Written as DNA, the CDR3 is TGTGCCAGCGGAGACATATACAATGAGCAGTTCTTC. This rearrangement joins TRBV27 to TRBJ2-1; D uncertain. Germline V CDR1 and CDR2: MNHEY, SMNVEV (reference sequence). Trimming cost V 8 bases and J 4 bases, with 9 bases left between them. CDR3 length equals 12 residues.

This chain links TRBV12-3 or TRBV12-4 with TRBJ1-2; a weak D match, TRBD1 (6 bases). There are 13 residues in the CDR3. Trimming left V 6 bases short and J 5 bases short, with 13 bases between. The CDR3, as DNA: TGTGCCAGCAGCACTACAGGGTTTTATGGCTACACCTTC. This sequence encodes CASSTTGFYGYTF.

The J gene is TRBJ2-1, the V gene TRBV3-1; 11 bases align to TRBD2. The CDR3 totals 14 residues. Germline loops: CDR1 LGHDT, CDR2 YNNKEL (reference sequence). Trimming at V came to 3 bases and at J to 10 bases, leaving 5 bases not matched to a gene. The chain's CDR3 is CASSQISGRDEQFF. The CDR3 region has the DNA TGTGCCAGCAGCCAGATTAGCGGGAGGGACGAGCAGTTCTTC.

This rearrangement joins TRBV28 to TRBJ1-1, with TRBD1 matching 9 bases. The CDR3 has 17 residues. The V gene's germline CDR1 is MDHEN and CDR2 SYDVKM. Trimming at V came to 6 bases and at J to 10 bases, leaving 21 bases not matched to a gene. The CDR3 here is CASRLPGQGELWGGAFF. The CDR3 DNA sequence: TGTGCCAGCAGGCTCCCGGGACAGGGCGAACTCTGGGGGGGAGCTTTCTTT. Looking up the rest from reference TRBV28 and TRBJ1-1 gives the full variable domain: DVKVTQSSRYLVKRTGEKVFLECVQDMDHENMFWYRQDPGLGLRLIYFSYDVKMKEKGDIPEGYSVSREKKERFSLILESASTNQTSMYLCASRLPGQGELWGGAFFGQGTRLTVV.

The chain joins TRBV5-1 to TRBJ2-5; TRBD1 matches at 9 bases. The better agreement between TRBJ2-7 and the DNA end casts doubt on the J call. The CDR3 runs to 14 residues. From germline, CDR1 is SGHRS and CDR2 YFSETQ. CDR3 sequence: CASSRWTGAYEQYF. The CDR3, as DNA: TGCGCCAGCAGCCGGTGGACAGGGGCCTACGAGCAGTACTTC.

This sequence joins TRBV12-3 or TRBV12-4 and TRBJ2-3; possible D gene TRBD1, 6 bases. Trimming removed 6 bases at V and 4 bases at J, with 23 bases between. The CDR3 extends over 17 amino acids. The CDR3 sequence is CASSSLGFQGRPDTQYF. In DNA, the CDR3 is TGTGCCAGCAGCTCCCTTGGGTTTCAGGGGCGCCCAGATACGCAGTATTTT.

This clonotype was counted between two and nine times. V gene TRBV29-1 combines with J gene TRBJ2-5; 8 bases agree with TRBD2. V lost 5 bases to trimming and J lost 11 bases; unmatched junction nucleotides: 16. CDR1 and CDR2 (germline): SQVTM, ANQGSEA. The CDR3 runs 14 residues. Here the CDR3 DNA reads TGCAGCGTTCCAAAACGGGGGTCCGGGGGGGAGCAGTACTTC. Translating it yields CSVPKRGSGGEQYF.

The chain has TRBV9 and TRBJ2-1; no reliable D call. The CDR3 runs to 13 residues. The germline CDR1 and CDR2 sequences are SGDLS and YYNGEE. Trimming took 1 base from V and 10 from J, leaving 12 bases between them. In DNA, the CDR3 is TGTGCCAGCAGCGTAACTGGGGTAGACGAGCAGTTCTTC. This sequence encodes CASSVTGVDEQFF.